The 14 T cell receptor beta chains listed next were all sequenced from one sample in a study of blood T cell repertoires in COVID-19. Produced via immunoSEQ multiplex PCR; TCRdb's table is partial and in-frame only. The repertoire holds fewer than 600,000 clones, with roughly 90% as singletons. Sequencing was performed on PBMCs or T cells enriched from blood (not recorded which). All receptors come from a woman in her forties who had recovered from COVID-19.

This chain uses TRBV18 with TRBJ1-1, with D possibly being TRBD1 (6 bases). Germline V gives CDR1 KGHSH, CDR2 LQKENI. Between the trimmed V and J ends, which lost 3 bases and 3 bases, there was a span of 8 bases. The CDR3 covers 13 residues. The CDR3 here is CASSPGGHTEAFF. The CDR3 DNA follows: TGTGCCAGCTCACCGGGGGGGCACACTGAAGCTTTCTTT.

This clone was picked up a small number of times. In nucleotides, the CDR3 is TGTGCCAGCAGTTTAGCGCGCAGGGTAGTGAACACTGAAGCTTTCTTT. Protein product: CASSLARRVVNTEAFF. V and J are TRBV28 and TRBJ1-1, with a tentative D call TRBD1 (5 bases). The CDR3 loop spans 16 amino acids. The germline V and J ends were trimmed by 2 bases and 0 bases, with 13 bases remaining between them. CDR1 and CDR2 (germline): MDHEN, SYDVKM.

With respect to this clone: This sample also contains other DNA sequences that code for the same CDR3. This chain uses TRBV3-1 (or the pseudogene TRBV3-2) with TRBJ2-2, with D uncertain. CDR1 LGHDT and CDR2 YNNKEL come from the germline V gene (reference sequence). V was pared by 4 bases and J by 1 base, with 10 bases between. The CDR3 length is 15 residues. CDR3 residues: CASSLRTGNTGELFF. CDR3 bases: TGTGCCAGCAGCCTTCGAACGGGGAACACCGGGGAGCTGTTTTTT.

The chain employs TRBV6-5 and TRBJ2-7; the D gene is possibly TRBD2 (5 bases). Germline CDR1 and CDR2: MNHEY and SVGAGI. This CDR3 region has 12 residues. V was pared by 8 bases and J by 3 bases, with 11 bases between. The chain's CDR3 is CASGGGLYEQYF. The CDR3 DNA sequence: TGTGCCAGCGGAGGCGGGCTCTACGAGCAGTACTTC.

The chain is built from TRBV12-3 or TRBV12-4 and TRBJ1-5, with D possibly matching TRBD1 (5 bases). The CDR3 contains 13 residues. Between the trimmed V and J ends, which lost 2 bases and 4 bases, there was a span of 6 bases. CDR3 coding DNA: TGTGCCAGCAGTTTAAGACAGAATCAGCCCCAGCATTTT. Translation: CASSLRQNQPQHF.

The chain links TRBV4-1 to TRBJ1-2; 7 positions agree with TRBD1. Per germline, CDR1 MGHRA and CDR2 YSYEKL. The J segment lost 6 bases and the V segment lost 2 bases, leaving 3 bases of the junction unmatched. The CDR3 consists of 13 residues. CDR3: CASSQQGVNGYTF. CDR3 coding DNA: TGCGCCAGCAGCCAACAGGGGGTAAATGGCTACACCTTC.

This chain joins TRBV2 and TRBJ2-5; TRBD1 is a possible D gene (6 bases). CDR1 and CDR2 (germline): SNHLY, FYNNEI. Deletions cut 6 bases from V and 5 bases from J, with 13 bases between. The CDR3 is made up of 13 amino acids. CDR3 amino acids: CASRKTGFETQYF. The CDR3 DNA reads as TGTGCCAGCAGGAAAACAGGGTTTGAGACCCAGTACTTC.

V is TRBV30 and J is TRBJ2-3; 8 nucleotides align to TRBD2. The CDR3 is 19 residues long. V dropped 0 bases and J dropped 2; count of bases not matched to a gene: 16. Germline values: CDR1 GTSNPN, CDR2 SVGIG (reference sequence). The CDR3 loop reads CAWSVGASGRQFFTDTQYF. The CDR3 coding sequence is TGTGCCTGGAGTGTAGGGGCTAGCGGGCGCCAATTCTTCACAGATACGCAGTATTTT.

The CDR3 region has the DNA TGTGCCAGCTCAGGATCGACTCTAAAATCCTACAATGAGCAGTTCTTC. Translating gives CASSGSTLKSYNEQFF. This chain connects TRBV18 to TRBJ2-1; D call uncertain. The CDR3 is 16 amino acids. The germline CDR1 and CDR2 sequences are KGHSH and LQKENI. V was shortened by 5 bases and J by 1 base, with 15 bases between the two germline ends.

Here the CDR3 reads CASSRTNGGPDEQFF. CDR3 DNA sequence: TGTGCCAGCAGTCGAACAAATGGAGGGCCCGATGAGCAGTTCTTC. The chain joins TRBV6-5 to TRBJ2-1; possibly TRBD2 for D (6 bases). CDR3 size: 15 residues. Germline CDR1 is MNHEY and CDR2 is SVGAGI. Trimming removed 5 bases at V and 8 bases at J, with 19 bases between.

This chain links TRBV18 with TRBJ2-7, with D uncertain. Deletions cut 3 bases from V and 2 bases from J, with 14 bases between. Germline-derived CDR1 and CDR2 are KGHSH and LQKENI. The CDR3 is made up of 15 amino acids. CDR3 sequence: CASSPMETGTYEQYF. DNA of the CDR3: TGTGCCAGCTCACCGATGGAGACTGGTACCTACGAGCAGTACTTC. Variable domain in full (rest from reference TRBV18 and TRBJ2-7): NAGVMQNPRHLVRRRGQEARLRCSPMKGHSHVYWYRQLPEEGLKFMVYLQKENIIDESGMPKERFSAEFPKEGPSILRIQQVVRGDSAAYFCASSPMETGTYEQYFGPGTRLTVT.

Turning to this clone: One end of the junction is discordant with germline, which a read error may explain. V usage is TRBV5-6 and J usage is TRBJ2-1; the match to TRBD2 covers 10 bases. The CDR3 runs to 13 residues. Germline CDR1 reads SGHDT; CDR2 reads YYEEEE. The CDR3 loop is CASSLGGLAGEIF. As DNA, the CDR3 is TGTGCCAGCAGCTTGGGGGGGCTAGCGGGAGAAATCTTC. Based on the CDR3 plus reference TRBV5-6 and TRBJ2-1, the full variable domain is DAGVTQSPTHLIKTRGQQVTLRCSPKSGHDTVSWYQQALGQGPQFIFQYYEEEERQRGNFPDRFSGHQFPNYSSELNVNALLLGDSALYLCASSLGGLAGEIFGPGTRLTVL.

The rearrangement joins TRBV5-1 to TRBJ1-1, with D perhaps TRBD1 (5 bases). The CDR3 spans 15 residues. Trimming took off 6 bases at V and 1 base at J, with 16 bases between the two ends. Germline loops: CDR1 SGHRS, CDR2 YFSETQ. In nucleotides, the CDR3 is TGCGCCAGCACGGCCATGGGGGAGGGGAACACTGAAGCTTTCTTT. Protein sequence: CASTAMGEGNTEAFF.

The chain employs TRBV29-1 and TRBJ2-4, with 9 nucleotides matching TRBD1. The V gene's germline CDR1 is SQVTM and CDR2 ANQGSEA. There are 14 residues in the CDR3. V gave up 5 bases and J gave up 6 bases; unmatched junction bases: 8. In DNA, the CDR3 is TGCAGCGTTTCACAGGGGGCACTGGGAAACATTCAGTACTTC. Its protein is CSVSQGALGNIQYF.